This T cell receptor (beta chain) is from a study of early T cells in non-severe SARS-CoV-2 infection. In the study overall: The sequenced material was bulk RNA from unsorted whole blood, and its chains were unpaired.

Unique molecular identifier tags were affixed to discrete cDNA molecules. TCRdb analysed the 5' RACE reads with MiXCR anew, one entry per CDR3 protein. In the table there are around 57,000 distinct CDR3 sequences, around a tenth of which are singletons. This clonotype was observed at least ten times. This CDR3 spans 18 amino acids. Trimming took 0 bases from V and 0 from J, leaving 15 bases between them. From germline, CDR1 is LNHNV and CDR2 YYDKDF (reference sequence). The chain is built from TRBV15 and TRBJ2-4; perhaps TRBD2 as D (6 bases). Sequencing was done on a sample of whole blood. The clonotype comes from an adult who was a healthcare worker with PCR-confirmed SARS-CoV-2 infection or an uninfected control (not recorded which). The CDR3 spells CATSRDRGASLAKNIQYF. CDR3 bases: TGTGCCACCAGCAGAGACCGCGGGGCCAGCCTAGCCAAAAACATTCAGTACTTC.